Listed below are T cell receptor beta chains from one sample, sequenced in a study of blood T cell repertoires in COVID-19. The method was immunoSEQ multiplex PCR; TCRdb's version includes in-frame clones alone and lacks a portion of them. Among approximately 270,000 clones listed, approximately 85% were seen once. Sequencing was done on a sample of peripheral blood. The receptors were sampled from a woman aged 65 to 85 with acute or convalescent COVID-19. CDR3s include the opening cysteine and the closing phenylalanine or tryptophan. Size is omitted from some rows. Given values are once, few, many or a class for expanded clones.

V gene,J gene,clone size,CDR3 protein
TRBV5-4,TRBJ1-1,NA,CASSLGAVNTEAFF
TRBV19,TRBJ1-1,NA,CASSMAVPGRTEAFF
TRBV28,TRBJ2-3,NA,CASTTQGWTDTQYF
TRBV6-6,TRBJ1-4,NA,CASSYGQGKLFF
TRBV15,TRBJ2-7,NA,CATPKTGTGTSYEQYF
TRBV14,TRBJ2-1,NA,CASSQGGGGYNEQFF
TRBV9,TRBJ1-3,NA,CASSTDRVGGNTIYF
TRBV11-3,TRBJ2-5,NA,CASSREGETQYF
TRBV19,TRBJ1-2,NA,CASNPGLLYGYTF
TRBV2,TRBJ2-7,NA,CASSALKGYEQYF
TRBV5-6,TRBJ1-1,NA,CASSLPVFSGTEAFF
TRBV12-5,TRBJ2-7,NA,CASGLAGALEQYF
TRBV7-3,TRBJ2-3,NA,CASSQTGGANTQYF
TRBV29-1,TRBJ1-2,NA,CSVVTENYGYTF
TRBV15,TRBJ2-1,NA,CATSRGPTGGASNEQFF
TRBV9,TRBJ1-2,NA,CASSSSPGGRYAYGYTF
TRBV5-4,TRBJ1-1,few,CASSLQSMNTEAFF
TRBV7-3,TRBJ2-2,NA,CASSPRTRDRGSGELFF
TRBV6-6,TRBJ2-7,few,CASSFGQGWGEQYF
TRBV20-1,TRBJ1-1,few,CSASQGRNTEAFF
TRBV9,TRBJ2-4,NA,CASSSGLGIQYF
TRBV2,TRBJ1-2,NA,CASRSGTAYGYTF
TRBV5-1,TRBJ2-7,NA,CASSLGRTGPYEQYF
TRBV18,TRBJ2-3,NA,CASSPQEENTQYF
TRBV30,TRBJ1-6,NA,CAWTAEANSPLHF
TRBV3-1/TRBV3-2,TRBJ2-5,NA,CASSRYPRETQYF
TRBV19,TRBJ1-5,NA,CASSRREAQPQHF
TRBV2,TRBJ2-1,NA,CASSERSEQFF
TRBV7-2,TRBJ1-4,once,CASSFQGRIEKLFF
TRBV19,TRBJ1-5,NA,CASTPGREGNQPQHF
TRBV19,TRBJ1-4,NA,CASSIGGADEKLFF
TRBV30,TRBJ1-1,few,CAWSGRQGGRTEAFF
TRBV5-1,TRBJ2-7,once,CASSPGQRREQYF
TRBV5-1,TRBJ1-4,NA,CASSLRAGSNEKLFF
TRBV9,TRBJ2-1,once,CASSVDGGVRSHNEQFF
TRBV7-8,TRBJ2-3,NA,CASSLSGFPTQYF
TRBV30,TRBJ1-4,NA,CAWSSLSGGTGEKLFF
TRBV7-3,TRBJ2-1,NA,CASSLNRGEQFF
TRBV6-1,TRBJ1-5,NA,CASSRQVLRPQHF
TRBV6-6,TRBJ2-3,NA,CASSYGLAADTQYF
TRBV5-5,TRBJ1-1,NA,CASSFQGSLNTEAFF
TRBV11-2,TRBJ2-5,NA,CASSLAGGQRETQYF
TRBV29-1,TRBJ1-1,NA,CSVRKQGVTEAFF
TRBV5-1,TRBJ1-3,few,CASSPTGSGNTIYF
TRBV4-2,TRBJ2-1,NA,CASSISTSGGRNEQFF
TRBV23-1,TRBJ1-5,NA,CASSRGVESNQPQHF
TRBV5-1,TRBJ1-2,NA,CASSSTHQGAYGYTF
TRBV15,TRBJ2-7,NA,CATSLETVLGEQYF
TRBV6-6,TRBJ2-2,NA,CASRPTSGGHTGELFF